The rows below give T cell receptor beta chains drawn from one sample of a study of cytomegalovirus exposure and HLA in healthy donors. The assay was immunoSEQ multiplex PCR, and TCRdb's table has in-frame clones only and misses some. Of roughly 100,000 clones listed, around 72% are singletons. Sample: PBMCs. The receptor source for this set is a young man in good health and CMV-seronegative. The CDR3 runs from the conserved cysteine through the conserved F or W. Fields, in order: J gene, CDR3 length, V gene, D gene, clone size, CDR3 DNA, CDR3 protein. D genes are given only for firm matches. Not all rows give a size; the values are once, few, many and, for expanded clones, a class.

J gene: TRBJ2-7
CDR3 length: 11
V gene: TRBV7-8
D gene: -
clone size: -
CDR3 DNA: TGTGCCAGCAGCCCCGGACTGTTAGTACGCTTC
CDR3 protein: CASSPGLLVRF

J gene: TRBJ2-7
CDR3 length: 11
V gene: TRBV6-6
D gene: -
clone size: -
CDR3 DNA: TGTGCCAGCAGTTTACAGGGAGAGCAGTACTTC
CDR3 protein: CASSLQGEQYF

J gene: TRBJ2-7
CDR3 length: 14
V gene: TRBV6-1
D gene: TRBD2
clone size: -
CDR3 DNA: TGTGCCAGCAGTCGGACTAGCGGGAGCCACGAGCAGTACTTC
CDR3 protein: CASSRTSGSHEQYF

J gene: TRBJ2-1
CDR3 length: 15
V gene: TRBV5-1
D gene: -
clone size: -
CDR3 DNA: TGCGCCAGCAGCTTGGAGGCGGGCGCCTACAATGAGCAGTTCTTC
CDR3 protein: CASSLEAGAYNEQFF

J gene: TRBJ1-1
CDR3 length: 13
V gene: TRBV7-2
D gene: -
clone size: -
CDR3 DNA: TGTGCCAGCAGCTTTAAAAGGGAGACTGAAGCTTTCTTT
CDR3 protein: CASSFKRETEAFF

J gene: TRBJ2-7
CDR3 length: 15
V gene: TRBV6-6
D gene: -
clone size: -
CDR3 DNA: TGTGCCAGCAGACACCCCCAGGAGGGGGCAAGTGAGCAGTACTTC
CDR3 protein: CASRHPQEGASEQYF

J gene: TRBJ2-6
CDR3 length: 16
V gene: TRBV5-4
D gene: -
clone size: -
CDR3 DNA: TGTGCCAGCAGCCGGACAAGTGTCTCTGGGGCCAACGTCCTGACTTTC
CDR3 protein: CASSRTSVSGANVLTF

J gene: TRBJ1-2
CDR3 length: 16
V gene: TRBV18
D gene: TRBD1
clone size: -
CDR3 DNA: TGTGCCAGCTCACCGACAGGGGGCAGCGTAAACTATGGCTACACCTTC
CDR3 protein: CASSPTGGSVNYGYTF

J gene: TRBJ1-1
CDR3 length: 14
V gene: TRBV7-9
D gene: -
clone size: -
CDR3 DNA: TGTGCCAGCAGCTTAGGACAGGACCCTCCCGAAGCTTTCTTT
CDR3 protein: CASSLGQDPPEAFF

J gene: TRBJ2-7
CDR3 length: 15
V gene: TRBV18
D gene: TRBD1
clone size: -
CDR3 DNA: TGTGCCAGCTCACCACCTGCTACAGGGGTTTACGAGCAGTACTTC
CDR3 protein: CASSPPATGVYEQYF

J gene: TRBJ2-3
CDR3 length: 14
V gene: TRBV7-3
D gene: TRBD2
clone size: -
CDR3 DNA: TGTGCCAGCAGCCGCGGACTAGCTAGAGATACGCAGTATTTT
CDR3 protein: CASSRGLARDTQYF

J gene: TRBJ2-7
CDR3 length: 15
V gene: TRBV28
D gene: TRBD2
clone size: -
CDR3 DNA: TGTGCCAGCAGTCTACCGGGACTAGCGGGCTTCGAGCAGTACTTC
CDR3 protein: CASSLPGLAGFEQYF

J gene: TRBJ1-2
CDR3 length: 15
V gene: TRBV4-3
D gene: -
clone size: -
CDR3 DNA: TGCGCCAGCAGCCAAGATCTGGGACTAATTGGAGGCTACACCTTC
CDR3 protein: CASSQDLGLIGGYTF

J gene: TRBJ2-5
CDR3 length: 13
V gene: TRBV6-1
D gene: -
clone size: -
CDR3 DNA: TGTGCCAGCAGAACCCAACCCGCGGAGACCCAGTACTTC
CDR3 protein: CASRTQPAETQYF

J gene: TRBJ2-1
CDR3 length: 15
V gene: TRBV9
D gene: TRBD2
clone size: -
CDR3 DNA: TGTGCCAGCAGCGGGGGGGGAATCCCCTACAATGAGCAGTTCTTC
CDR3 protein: CASSGGGIPYNEQFF

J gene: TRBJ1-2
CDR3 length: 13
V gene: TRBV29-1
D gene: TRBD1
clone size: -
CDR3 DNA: TGCAGCGCCGACCCGGGACAGGATGATGGCTACACCTTC
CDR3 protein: CSADPGQDDGYTF

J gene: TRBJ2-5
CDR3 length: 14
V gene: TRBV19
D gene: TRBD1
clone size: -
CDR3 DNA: TGTGCCAGTACCACGGGGACAGGGGCAGAGACCCAGTACTTC
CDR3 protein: CASTTGTGAETQYF

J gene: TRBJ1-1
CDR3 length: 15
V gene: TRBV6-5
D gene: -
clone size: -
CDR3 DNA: TGTGCCAGCAGTTATGACGGACAGCTGAACACTGAAGCTTTCTTT
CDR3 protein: CASSYDGQLNTEAFF

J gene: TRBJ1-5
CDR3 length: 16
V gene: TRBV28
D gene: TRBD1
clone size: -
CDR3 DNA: TGTGCCAGCAGGCCCCCAGGGGGCCTTGGCAATCAGCCCCAGCATTTT
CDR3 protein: CASRPPGGLGNQPQHF

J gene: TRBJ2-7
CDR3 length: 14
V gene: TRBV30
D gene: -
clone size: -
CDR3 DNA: TGTGCCTGGAGTCTGAGGGGGACACCCTACGAGCAGTACTTC
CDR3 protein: CAWSLRGTPYEQYF

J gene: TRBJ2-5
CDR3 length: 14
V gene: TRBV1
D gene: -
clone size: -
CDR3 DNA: TGCACCAGCAGCCACTGGGAGCGGGAAGAGACCCAGTACTTC
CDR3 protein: CTSSHWEREETQYF

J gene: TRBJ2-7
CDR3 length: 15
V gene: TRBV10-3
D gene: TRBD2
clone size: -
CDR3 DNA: TGTGCCATCAAGGAGCGGGGGGAGAGTTCCTACGAGCAGTACTTC
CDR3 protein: CAIKERGESSYEQYF

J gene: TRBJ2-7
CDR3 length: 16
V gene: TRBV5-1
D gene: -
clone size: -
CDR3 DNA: TGCGCCAGCACCCAAGGGGCGGGGGCATCCTCCTACGAGCAGTACTTC
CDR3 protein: CASTQGAGASSYEQYF

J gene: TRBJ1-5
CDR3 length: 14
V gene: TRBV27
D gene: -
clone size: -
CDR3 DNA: TGTGCCAGCAGTTTAAGGGGCAGCAATCAGCCCCAGCATTTT
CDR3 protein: CASSLRGSNQPQHF

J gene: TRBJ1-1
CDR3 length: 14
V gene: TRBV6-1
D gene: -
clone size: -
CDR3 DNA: TGTGCCAGCAGTGATTACAGATTGAACACTGAAGCTTTCTTT
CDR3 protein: CASSDYRLNTEAFF

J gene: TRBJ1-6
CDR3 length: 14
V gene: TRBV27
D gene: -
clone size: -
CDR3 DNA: TGTGCCAGCAGTTTATCCCAGTATAATTCACCCCTCCACTTT
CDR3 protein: CASSLSQYNSPLHF

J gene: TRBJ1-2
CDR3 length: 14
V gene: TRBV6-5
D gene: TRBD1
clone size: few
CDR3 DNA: TGTGCCAGCAGTTACACAGGGGGCGACTATGGCTACACCTTC
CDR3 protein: CASSYTGGDYGYTF

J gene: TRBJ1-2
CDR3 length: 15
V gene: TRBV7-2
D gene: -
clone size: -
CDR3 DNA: TGTGCCAGCAGCTCGCTCAGGGGAACCATCCATGGCTACACCTTC
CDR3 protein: CASSSLRGTIHGYTF

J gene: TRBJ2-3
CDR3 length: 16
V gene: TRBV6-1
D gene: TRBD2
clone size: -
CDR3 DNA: TGTGCCAGCAGTGAAGTTGGGAGGGTGAGCACAGATACGCAGTATTTT
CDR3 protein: CASSEVGRVSTDTQYF

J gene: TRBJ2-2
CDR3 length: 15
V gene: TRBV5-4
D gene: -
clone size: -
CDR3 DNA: TGTGCCAGCAGCTTACTAGCCACGGGCACCGGGGAGCTGTTTTTT
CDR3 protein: CASSLLATGTGELFF

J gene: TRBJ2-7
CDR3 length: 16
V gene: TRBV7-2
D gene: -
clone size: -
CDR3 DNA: TGTGCCAGCAGCCCCCACTTGCGGGGTATCACCTACGAGCAGTACTTC
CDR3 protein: CASSPHLRGITYEQYF

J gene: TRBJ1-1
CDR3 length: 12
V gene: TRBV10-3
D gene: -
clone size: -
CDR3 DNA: TGTGCCATCAGCCCGGGGAGGACTGAAGCTTTCTTT
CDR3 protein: CAISPGRTEAFF